Below, 13 T cell receptor beta chains from the same sample are listed, as sequenced in a study of lymphopenia after photon versus proton radiotherapy. Repertoires were generated with immunoSEQ multiplex PCR, while TCRdb's copy carries only in-frame clones and drops some. The sample has some 55,000 clones; about 90% are singletons. This specimen consisted of peripheral blood, obtained from a patient treated with photon-based radiotherapy. The receptor source for this set is a man aged 40-50 years with gastric cancer.

The rearrangement links TRBV6-5 to TRBJ1-2, with 9 bases matching TRBD1. This CDR3 spans 15 amino acids. Trimming removed 7 bases from V and 0 bases from J; junction bases left unmatched: 6. Germline V lookup: CDR1 MNHEY, CDR2 SVGAGI. The CDR3 DNA sequence: TGTGCCAGCATGCCGGGGACAGGGACTAACTATGGCTACACCTTC. It codes for CASMPGTGTNYGYTF.

The chain uses TRBV4-1 and TRBJ2-2; D call uncertain. The V end lost 0 bases, the J end lost 5 bases, and 7 bases lay between the germline ends. Germline CDR1 reads MGHRA; CDR2 reads YSYEKL. CDR3 length equals 14 residues. CDR3 in amino acids: CASSQDQWTGELFF. The CDR3 coding sequence is TGCGCCAGCAGCCAAGATCAGTGGACCGGGGAGCTGTTTTTT.

Here the CDR3 DNA reads TGTGCCAGCAGCCCTGGGCGTGCCACCCTCTATGGCTACACCTTC. The encoded protein is CASSPGRATLYGYTF. The V gene is TRBV14, the J gene TRBJ1-2; D gene ambiguous. Germline CDR1 is SGHDN and CDR2 is FVKESK. The CDR3 consists of 15 residues. V lost 4 bases to trimming and J lost 4 bases, with 16 bases between them.

The chain has TRBV30 and TRBJ1-5; TRBD1 is a possible D gene (5 bases). The CDR3 loop spans 16 amino acids. Trimming removed 2 bases from V and 1 base from J, with 15 bases in between. The germline V gene encodes CDR1 GTSNPN and CDR2 SVGIG (reference sequence). The CDR3 bases are TGTGCCTGGAGTCACCCCTTACGGGACAGCAATCAGCCCCAGCATTTT. This codes for CAWSHPLRDSNQPQHF. Full variable domain (missing parts from reference TRBV30 and TRBJ1-5): SQTIHQWPATLVQPVGSPLSLECTVEGTSNPNLYWYRQAAGRGLQLLFYSVGIGQISSEVPQNLSASRPQDRQFILSSKKLLLSDSGFYLCAWSHPLRDSNQPQHFGDGTRLSIL.

This sequence joins TRBV19 and TRBJ2-3; 8 bases are a match to TRBD2. From germline, CDR1 is LNHDA and CDR2 SQIVND (reference sequence). CDR3 size: 15 residues. The junction had 9 bases not matched to a gene; V was cut back by 5 bases and J by 5 bases. The CDR3 DNA is TGTGCCAGTAGTCCCCCCGGGGGGGCTGGAGATACGCAGTATTTT. It yields the protein CASSPPGGAGDTQYF.

The DNA for the CDR3 is TGTGCCAGCAAGCGGGGGGGCCAAGATGAGCAGTTCTTC. Translation: CASKRGGQDEQFF. This rearrangement joins TRBV2 to TRBJ2-1, with 10 bases that match TRBD2. The CDR3 covers 13 residues. Germline values: CDR1 SNHLY, CDR2 FYNNEI. V shed 7 bases and J 8 bases; nucleotides not matched to a gene: 5.

With respect to this clone: This could be a read error, since a much larger clone is one nucleotide away. The rearrangement uses TRBV27 and TRBJ1-6; 10 nucleotides match TRBD1. CDR1 is MNHEY and CDR2 is SMNVEV in the germline V gene (reference sequence). The CDR3 totals 16 residues. This CDR3 is CASRGQGSSYNSPFHF. CDR3 in DNA: TGTGCCAGCAGGGGACAGGGGAGCTCCTATAATTCACCCTTCCACTTT.

There are a few counts of this clone. The chain links TRBV9 to TRBJ2-1; 11 bases map to TRBD1. Germline CDR1 is SGDLS and CDR2 is YYNGEE. CDR3 size: 15 residues. V shed 3 bases, J shed 6 bases, and the junction held 5 bases outside the gene matches. The CDR3 here is CASSAGQGAGNEQFF. Written as DNA, the CDR3 is TGTGCCAGCAGCGCTGGACAGGGGGCAGGCAATGAGCAGTTCTTC. The whole variable domain, filled in from reference TRBV9 and TRBJ2-1, reads DSGVTQTPKHLITATGQRVTLRCSPRSGDLSVYWYQQSLDQGLQFLIQYYNGEERAKGNILERFSAQQFPDLHSELNLSSLELGDSALYFCASSAGQGAGNEQFFGPGTRLTVL.

For the CDR3, the DNA is TGTGCCAGCAGCTTTCACGGTGCAGGCGCAAGCTCCTACGAGCAGTACTTC. Translating gives CASSFHGAGASSYEQYF. This chain uses TRBV7-2 with TRBJ2-7; D gene ambiguous. Trimming shortened V by 3 bases and J by 0 bases, and 18 bases separated the two germline ends. The CDR3 sequence is 17 residues long. Germline V lookup: CDR1 SGHTA, CDR2 FQGNSA.

The chain combines TRBV5-1 with TRBJ1-1, with D perhaps matching TRBD1 (5 bases). There are 14 residues in the CDR3. Trimming left V 1 base short and J 4 bases short, with 11 bases between. In germline, CDR1 is SGHRS, CDR2 YFSETQ. This CDR3 is CASSLNPGPTEAFF. The DNA of the CDR3 is TGCGCCAGCAGCTTGAACCCAGGGCCCACTGAAGCTTTCTTT.

Only one count was recorded for this clone. V gene TRBV2 combines with J gene TRBJ2-5, with D tentatively TRBD1 or TRBD2 (6 bases each). From germline, CDR1 is SNHLY and CDR2 FYNNEI. The CDR3 contains 14 residues. Trimming pared 7 bases from V and 5 bases from J, leaving 17 bases between. CDR3 sequence reads: CASKTYGGQETQYF. DNA of the CDR3: TGTGCCAGCAAGACGTACGGGGGCCAGGAGACCCAGTACTTC.

This sequence joins TRBV7-2 and TRBJ2-1, with D possibly being TRBD1 (5 bases). The germline V gene encodes CDR1 SGHTA and CDR2 FQGNSA. V was cut by 5 bases and J by 9 bases, with 17 bases left in between. The CDR3 has 14 amino acids. CDR3 sequence reads: CASSEKGRVSEQFF. CDR3 bases: TGTGCCAGCAGCGAAAAGGGCAGGGTGAGTGAGCAGTTCTTC.

CDR3 loop: CASSARDTGELFF. For the CDR3, the DNA is TGTGCCAGCAGTGCAAGGGACACCGGGGAGCTGTTTTTT. The rearrangement uses TRBV6-4 and TRBJ2-2; D unresolved. Trimming pared 4 bases from V and 3 bases from J, leaving 6 bases between. There are 13 residues in the CDR3. Germline CDR1 is MRHNA and CDR2 is SNTAGT.